These 31 T cell receptor beta chains originate from one sample sequenced in a study of blood T cell repertoires in COVID-19. Clones were sequenced by immunoSEQ multiplex PCR, and TCRdb holds only the in-frame ones, with some missing. Of tens of thousands of clones in the sample, around 87% were seen once. What was sequenced was peripheral blood. Receptor source: a man aged 55-75 years with active or convalescent COVID-19.

This clone was seen once. This chain links TRBV19 with TRBJ1-2; TRBD1 matches 10 bases. V dropped 5 bases and J dropped 8; count of bases not matched to a gene: 17. Per the germline V gene, CDR1 is LNHDA and CDR2 is SQIVND (reference sequence). The CDR3 length is 17 residues. CDR3 coding DNA: TGTGCCAGTAGTCCAGCTGGAACCACGGGACAGGGGCAAGGCTACACCTTC. This sequence encodes CASSPAGTTGQGQGYTF.

The genes are TRBV30 and TRBJ1-3, with D possibly TRBD1 on 6 matching bases. The V gene's germline CDR1 is GTSNPN and CDR2 SVGIG (reference sequence). The ends were cut back, 8 bases at V and 2 bases at J, with 13 bases in the middle. This CDR3 comprises 13 residues. In DNA, the CDR3 is TGTGCCCAGGGGCTAAACGCTGGAAACACCATATATTTT. It is translated as CAQGLNAGNTIYF.

This rearrangement joins TRBV7-2 to TRBJ1-1, with TRBD1 matching over 7 bases. Germline CDR1 SGHTA, CDR2 FQGNSA. The CDR3 length is 15 residues. The V and J ends lost 5 bases and 6 bases, in that order; junction bases with no gene match: 12. The CDR3 reads CASSTRQGLLSEAFF. CDR3 DNA sequence: TGTGCCAGCAGCACCAGACAGGGATTATTGTCTGAAGCTTTCTTT.

The sample holds one count of this clone. The rearrangement joins TRBV7-9 to TRBJ1-2; tentatively, D is TRBD1 (6 bases). The germline gives CDR1 SEHNR, CDR2 FQNEAQ (reference sequence). V was trimmed by 5 bases and J by 2 bases, leaving 12 bases between them. The CDR3 runs 14 residues. CDR3 sequence (DNA): TGTGCCAGCAGCCTAACAGGGCTCAACTATGGCTACACCTTC. It specifies CASSLTGLNYGYTF.

V is TRBV4-1 and J is TRBJ1-2; TRBD1 agrees at 9 bases. This CDR3 is built from 17 residues. The V and J ends lost 4 bases and 2 bases, in that order; junction bases with no gene match: 11. Germline CDR1 MGHRA, CDR2 YSYEKL. The CDR3 DNA reads TGCGCCAGCAGCCCGGGACAGGGAGACACGAAGAACTATGGCTACACCTTC. The encoded protein is CASSPGQGDTKNYGYTF.

This clone was picked up a small number of times. The chain recombines TRBV5-1 with TRBJ2-5; TRBD1 matches at 8 bases. V was pared by 3 bases and J by 7 bases, with 8 bases of the junction left unmatched. The germline V gene encodes CDR1 SGHRS and CDR2 YFSETQ. The CDR3 extends over 14 amino acids. CDR3 region: CASSSRQGFGTQYF. CDR3 DNA sequence: TGCGCCAGCAGCTCCCGACAGGGGTTCGGGACCCAGTACTTC. Full variable domain (remainder filled in from reference TRBV5-1 and TRBJ2-5): KAGVTQTPRYLIKTRGQQVTLSCSPISGHRSVSWYQQTPGQGLQFLFEYFSETQRNKGNFPGRFSGRQFSNSRSEMNVSTLELGDSALYLCASSSRQGFGTQYFGPGTRLLVL.

The chain uses TRBV18 and TRBJ1-2, with 7 bases matching TRBD1. The CDR3 length is 14 residues. The ends lost 5 bases at V and 7 bases at J; junction bases unmatched: 10. Germline V gene sequence: CDR1 KGHSH, CDR2 LQKENI. CDR3 amino acids: CASSGRQGEGGYTF. The CDR3, as DNA: TGTGCCAGCTCAGGCCGACAGGGAGAAGGTGGCTACACCTTC.

The rearrangement links TRBV2 to TRBJ1-6; TRBD1 aligns across 8 bases. Germline lookup yields CDR1 SNHLY and CDR2 FYNNEI. J gave up 10 bases and V 5 bases, and 4 bases lay outside the gene matches. This CDR3 spans 13 amino acids. CDR3 bases: TGTGCCAGCAGTCCAGGACAGGGATCACCCCTCCACTTT. Translating gives CASSPGQGSPLHF.

This clone was counted only a few times. This chain joins TRBV24-1 and TRBJ2-1; D not resolved. Germline V gene sequence: CDR1 KGHDR, CDR2 SFDVKD. The CDR3 extends over 13 amino acids. V shed 2 bases and J shed 4 bases, with 5 bases lying between them. The DNA of the CDR3 is TGTGCCACCAGTGATTACCTATACAATGAGCAGTTCTTC. It codes for CATSDYLYNEQFF.

The rearrangement links TRBV11-2 to TRBJ2-3; the D is unclear. Germline lookup yields CDR1 SGHAT and CDR2 FQNNGV. The CDR3 is made up of 13 amino acids. V lost 3 bases and J lost 5, with 9 bases in between. In nucleotides, the CDR3 is TGTGCCAGCAGCTTCCCCAGCGTAGATACGCAGTATTTT. Amino acids: CASSFPSVDTQYF. Complete variable domain (other parts from reference TRBV11-2 and TRBJ2-3): EAGVAQSPRYKIIEKRQSVAFWCNPISGHATLYWYQQILGQGPKLLIQFQNNGVVDDSQLPKDRFSAERLKGVDSTLKIQPAKLEDSAVYLCASSFPSVDTQYFGPGTRLTVL.

The chain combines TRBV10-3 with TRBJ1-3, with D perhaps matching TRBD1 (6 bases). This CDR3 has 15 residues. The V gene's germline CDR1 is ENHRY and CDR2 SYGVKD. Trimming shortened V by 5 bases and J by 2 bases, and 13 bases separated the two germline ends. CDR3 nucleotide sequence: TGTGCCATCAGTACAATACAGGGTACTGGAAACACCATATATTTT. It encodes CAISTIQGTGNTIYF.

The chain couples TRBV15 to TRBJ1-5; D is ambiguous. Germline assignment: CDR1 LNHNV and CDR2 YYDKDF (reference sequence). V lost 5 bases and J 2 bases, leaving 16 bases between the germline ends. The CDR3 is 16 residues long. DNA of the CDR3: TGTGCCACCAGCGATCATGAGGGTTCGGGCAATCAGCCCCAGCATTTT. The encoded protein is CATSDHEGSGNQPQHF.

This chain uses TRBV5-4 with TRBJ2-1; 8 nucleotides align to TRBD2. In germline, CDR1 is SGHNT, CDR2 YYREEE (reference sequence). After removal of 5 bases from V and 7 bases from J, the junction contained 20 bases not matched to a gene. The CDR3 has 18 amino acids. DNA for the CDR3: TGTGCCAGCAGTAGGACGGGGAGCGGGAGCTTAGGGGAAAATGAGCAGTTCTTC. It yields the protein CASSRTGSGSLGENEQFF.

This clone showed up just once. The chain recombines TRBV5-4 with TRBJ1-3; D perhaps matches TRBD1 (5 bases). The CDR3 length is 14 residues. V was cut by 0 bases and J by 4 bases, with 8 bases left in between. Germline V gene sequence: CDR1 SGHNT, CDR2 YYREEE (reference sequence). CDR3 coding DNA: TGTGCCAGCAGCTTGGACAGGTTGGGAAACACCATATATTTT. It is translated as CASSLDRLGNTIYF.

This chain uses TRBV3-1 (or the pseudogene TRBV3-2) with TRBJ2-1; D might be TRBD2 (7 bases). The CDR3 has 16 residues. The V gene's germline CDR1 is LGHDT and CDR2 YNNKEL (reference sequence). V was pared by 6 bases and J by 5 bases, with 20 bases between. For the CDR3, the DNA is TGTGCCAGCAGTCGCCGTTTGGGGGGGCCGGACAATGAGCAGTTCTTC. Translation: CASSRRLGGPDNEQFF.

The chain recombines TRBV18 with TRBJ2-2, with 8 bases that match TRBD2. The CDR3 runs 16 residues. Trimming at V came to 0 bases and at J to 6 bases, leaving 6 bases not matched to a gene. Germline CDR1 reads KGHSH; CDR2 reads LQKENI. CDR3 in amino acids: CASSPPERGTAGELFF. The CDR3 region has the DNA TGTGCCAGCTCACCACCGGAGCGGGGGACGGCCGGGGAGCTGTTTTTT.

This clone was counted a few times. The rearrangement joins TRBV3-1 (or the pseudogene TRBV3-2) to TRBJ1-1; D is uncertain. This CDR3 has 14 amino acids. Per the germline V gene, CDR1 is LGHDT and CDR2 is YNNKEL (reference sequence). V lost 3 bases, J lost 4 bases, and 12 bases lay in between. The CDR3 DNA reads TGTGCCAGCAGCCAGAAGAGCGGGTTCACTGAAGCTTTCTTT. It specifies CASSQKSGFTEAFF.

This chain joins TRBV5-1 and TRBJ2-1, with TRBD1 identical over 11 bases. The CDR3 sequence is 14 residues long. CDR1 SGHRS and CDR2 YFSETQ come from the germline V gene. V was clipped by 2 bases and J by 10 bases; unmatched bases: 5. The CDR3: CASSLRTGGGEQFF. DNA of the CDR3: TGCGCCAGCAGCTTAAGGACAGGGGGCGGAGAGCAGTTCTTC.

V is TRBV3-1 (or the pseudogene TRBV3-2) and J is TRBJ1-2, with D possibly matching TRBD1 (6 bases). Germline V gives CDR1 LGHDT, CDR2 YNNKEL (reference sequence). This CDR3 has 15 amino acids. Trimming shortened V by 4 bases and J by 4 bases, and 16 bases separated the two germline ends. CDR3 DNA sequence: TGTGCCAGCAGCCCGCAACCCGGGACACTCTATGGCTACACCTTC. Translating gives CASSPQPGTLYGYTF.

This chain joins TRBV15 and TRBJ2-7, with D tentatively TRBD2 (5 bases). The CDR3 extends over 13 amino acids. V was trimmed by 0 bases and J by 7 bases, leaving 10 bases between them. The germline gives CDR1 LNHNV, CDR2 YYDKDF (reference sequence). CDR3 sequence reads: CATSREVTGEQYF. As DNA, the CDR3 is TGTGCCACCAGCAGAGAGGTAACGGGGGAGCAGTACTTC.

V usage is TRBV7-9 and J usage is TRBJ1-4, with TRBD1 matching 8 bases. This CDR3 has 15 amino acids. The V gene end was trimmed by 3 bases and the J gene end by 3 bases; junction bases not matched to a gene: 3. CDR1 and CDR2 from the germline V gene are SEHNR and FQNEAQ (reference sequence). The CDR3 region is CASSFLQGANEKLFF. CDR3 in DNA: TGTGCCAGCAGCTTCCTACAGGGGGCTAATGAAAAACTGTTTTTT. Full variable domain (rest looked up from reference TRBV7-9 and TRBJ1-4): DTGVSQNPRHKITKRGQNVTFRCDPISEHNRLYWYRQTLGQGPEFLTYFQNEAQLEKSRLLSDRFSAERPKGSFSTLEIQRTEQGDSAMYLCASSFLQGANEKLFFGSGTQLSVL.

The chain employs TRBV6-4 and TRBJ2-3, with D tentatively TRBD1 (5 bases). Trimming took off 5 bases at V and 1 base at J, with 10 bases between the two ends. Germline CDR1 is MRHNA and CDR2 is SNTAGT. The CDR3 is 14 amino acids. This chain's CDR3 is CASSFRAGTDTQYF. As DNA, the CDR3 is TGTGCCAGCAGTTTCAGGGCTGGCACAGATACGCAGTATTTT.

The chain is built from TRBV10-3 and TRBJ2-5; no definite D call. This CDR3 is built from 14 residues. Trimming left V 6 bases short and J 0 bases short, with 11 bases between. Looked up from germline, CDR1 is ENHRY and CDR2 is SYGVKD. The CDR3 DNA reads as TGTGCCATCAGACATAAAGCGAACCAAGAGACCCAGTACTTC. This codes for CAIRHKANQETQYF.

The chain links TRBV9 to TRBJ2-5, with 7 bases aligning to TRBD2. The germline V gene encodes CDR1 SGDLS and CDR2 YYNGEE. The V gene end was trimmed by 4 bases and the J gene end by 5 bases; junction bases not matched to a gene: 11. The CDR3 has 15 residues. CDR3 residues: CASSPHVQGGETQYF. For the CDR3, the DNA is TGTGCCAGCAGCCCTCACGTGCAGGGAGGGGAGACCCAGTACTTC.

The chain is built from TRBV6-5 and TRBJ1-1; 8 bases fit TRBD1. There are 15 residues in the CDR3. Losses at the gene ends were 2 bases for V and 2 bases for J; bases not matched to a gene: 4. Germline-derived CDR1 and CDR2 are MNHEY and SVGAGI. In DNA, the CDR3 is TGTGCCAGCAGTTACGCCGGACAGGGCAACACTGAAGCTTTCTTT. It yields the protein CASSYAGQGNTEAFF.

The rearrangement uses TRBV20-1 and TRBJ2-3; D unclear. The CDR3 is 11 residues long. CDR1 DFQATT and CDR2 SNEGSKA come from the germline V gene (reference sequence). V dropped 6 bases and J dropped 6 bases, with 10 bases sitting between them. Here the CDR3 DNA reads TGCAGTGCCAAACCTCGGGATACGCAGTATTTT. This gives the protein CSAKPRDTQYF.

The chain links TRBV9 to TRBJ2-7, with 11 bases lining up with TRBD1. Germline V gene sequence: CDR1 SGDLS, CDR2 YYNGEE. There are 15 residues in the CDR3. J gave up 5 bases and V 0 bases, and 4 bases lay outside the gene matches. CDR3 residues: CASSVEGQGDNEQYF. The DNA for the CDR3 is TGTGCCAGCAGCGTAGAGGGACAGGGGGACAACGAGCAGTACTTC.

This clone was seen just once. The genes are TRBV6-1 and TRBJ1-2, with 7 bases identical to TRBD1. Germline lookup yields CDR1 MNHNS and CDR2 SASEGT. The CDR3 runs 14 residues. Trimming removed 3 bases from V and 5 bases from J; junction bases left unmatched: 6. The DNA of the CDR3 is TGTGCCAGCAGTGAGACCAGCAGGGGGTATGGCTACACCTTC. It encodes CASSETSRGYGYTF.

V gene TRBV19 combines with J gene TRBJ2-5; TRBD2 aligns across 9 bases. The CDR3 is made up of 15 amino acids. Germline-derived CDR1 and CDR2 are LNHDA and SQIVND (reference sequence). Unmatched junction bases numbered 5, after V lost 5 bases and J lost 1 base. The DNA for the CDR3 is TGTGCCAGTAGTCTCACACTAGCGGGCCAAGAGACCCAGTACTTC. Translated, it gives CASSLTLAGQETQYF.

The chain combines TRBV28 with TRBJ2-1; D might be TRBD1 (6 bases). The V end lost 1 base, the J end lost 6 bases, and 28 bases lay between the germline ends. Germline CDR1 reads MDHEN; CDR2 reads SYDVKM. This CDR3 is 20 amino acids long. The CDR3 here is CASSLSQGWTELDYCNEQFF. In DNA form, the CDR3 reads TGTGCCAGCAGTTTATCCCAGGGGTGGACAGAGCTCGACTACTGCAATGAGCAGTTCTTC.

The chain carries TRBV5-4 and TRBJ1-2; D ambiguous. Germline loops: CDR1 SGHNT, CDR2 YYREEE (reference sequence). The CDR3 totals 13 residues. V lost 0 bases and J lost 1, with 4 bases in between. The CDR3 bases are TGTGCCAGCAGCTTGGGGAGTAACTATGGCTACACCTTC. Translated: CASSLGSNYGYTF.